The present TCR beta chain was sequenced within a study of blood T cell repertoires in COVID-19. Looking at the study overall: Samples representing acute and convalescent COVID-19 were sourced from the United States, Italy and Spain. Nucleic acid was either cDNA or gDNA, and it came from T cells, B-cell-depleted T cells, or PBMCs.

Study processing details: From reference gene primer amplification, estimates of nucleated cell counts were derived. TCRdb keeps only in-frame clones here, not all; method: immunoSEQ multiplex PCR. D and trimming come from the DNA, and the V and J calls and clone size come from that table. This table holds about 220,000 clones, about 80% found once. CDR1 and CDR2 (germline): GTSNPN, SVGIG (reference sequence). The CDR3 is 14 residues long. With 6 bases clipped from V and 2 bases from J, the junction kept 10 bases outside the gene matches. This clonotype was sampled from a woman between 55 and 75 years old with acute or convalescent COVID-19. Sequenced material: peripheral blood. The V call is TRBV30, the J call TRBJ2-7; 7 nucleotides align to TRBD1. The CDR3 region is CACHLPTGPYEQYF. CDR3 in DNA: TGTGCCTGTCACTTGCCGACAGGGCCCTACGAGCAGTACTTC.